The source of this TCR beta chain is a study of blood T cell repertoires in COVID-19. Whole-study context: Specimens from acute and convalescent COVID-19 originated in the United States, Italy and Spain. T cells, B-cell-depleted T cells, or PBMCs supplied cDNA or gDNA.

Authors' processing steps: Amplification with reference gene primers provided the estimates of nucleated cell counts. TCRdb keeps only in-frame clones here, not all; method: immunoSEQ multiplex PCR. The D gene and trimming were derived from the DNA, and the V and J assignments and clone size from that table. This table holds about 27,000 clones, 88% found once. V lost 5 bases to trimming and J lost 7 bases, with 17 bases between them. Germline-derived CDR1 and CDR2 are SGHAT and FQNNGV. The CDR3 is 15 residues long. V and J are TRBV11-2 and TRBJ1-4, with D perhaps matching TRBD1 (5 bases). The sample was peripheral blood. This clonotype originated in a woman between 45 and 65 years old with active COVID-19. The chain's CDR3 is CASSPGPGIAEKLFF. The CDR3 DNA is TGTGCCAGCAGCCCTGGTCCAGGGATCGCTGAAAAACTGTTTTTT.